This T cell receptor beta chain is from a study of beta chain features in type 1 diabetes. Study-level points and caveats: Among all four CD4+ subsets, Type 1 diabetes patients had TCRB CDR3s that were moderately but significantly shorter.

A single heparinised draw of approximately 0.12 L on average was taken per donor. The isolated RNA, all of it, was reverse transcribed, so expressed TCRB transcripts were what got sequenced. Sequencing used immunoSEQ multiplex PCR; TCRdb keeps in-frame clones, though not all of them. The sample carries about 240,000 clones, around 13% recorded once. Regarding this clone: The antigen is undetermined.

The V segment lost 6 bases and the J segment 4 bases; nucleotides outside the gene matches: 6. CDR3 length: 15 amino acids. Germline CDR1 and CDR2: MDHEN and SYDVKM. V and J are TRBV28 and TRBJ2-1, with 10 nucleotides matching TRBD2. The sequencing sample was made of naive CD4+ T cells from blood. The clonotype comes from a man aged 25 to 40 with type 1 diabetes. As DNA, the CDR3 is TGTGCCAGCAGGGGCCGGACTAGCGGATACAATGAGCAGTTCTTC. This codes for CASRGRTSGYNEQFF.